The 8 T cell receptor beta chains in this list originate from one sample, sequenced in a study of blood T cell repertoires in COVID-19. The repertoire was sequenced with immunoSEQ multiplex PCR; TCRdb's copy has only in-frame clones and lacks some. Of tens of thousands of clones in the sample, about 85% were seen once. Sequencing input: peripheral blood. Every receptor here comes from a woman over 75 with COVID-19, enrolled during active disease.

The V call is TRBV24-1, the J call TRBJ2-5; the D gene is possibly TRBD1 (5 bases). Trimming left V 3 bases short and J 1 base short, with 5 bases between. CDR3 length equals 13 residues. Germline assignment: CDR1 KGHDR and CDR2 SFDVKD. CDR3 DNA: TGTGCCACCAGTGATCAGGGCCAAGAGACCCAGTACTTC. Translation gives CATSDQGQETQYF.

CDR3 nucleotides: TGTGCCAGTAGTCGGGAGCGGACAGGGATTAACTATGGCTACACCTTC. This encodes CASSRERTGINYGYTF. The rearrangement joins TRBV19 to TRBJ1-2, with 8 bases lining up with TRBD1. V dropped 5 bases and J dropped 1; count of bases not matched to a gene: 9. Germline CDR1 LNHDA, CDR2 SQIVND (reference sequence). This CDR3 is 16 amino acids long.

The genes are TRBV30 and TRBJ1-6; D remains unclear. Germline lookup yields CDR1 GTSNPN and CDR2 SVGIG (reference sequence). V dropped 3 bases and J dropped 0 bases, with 12 bases sitting between them. This CDR3 spans 16 amino acids. The CDR3 DNA sequence: TGTGCCTGGAGACCCGTGGGGAGCTCCTATAATTCACCCCTCCACTTT. Protein product: CAWRPVGSSYNSPLHF. Supplemented by reference TRBV30 and TRBJ1-6, the full variable domain reads SQTIHQWPATLVQPVGSPLSLECTVEGTSNPNLYWYRQAAGRGLQLLFYSVGIGQISSEVPQNLSASRPQDRQFILSSKKLLLSDSGFYLCAWRPVGSSYNSPLHFGNGTRLTVT.

The gene calls are TRBV7-3 and TRBJ2-2; TRBD1 aligns across 7 bases. V shed 5 bases and J 0 bases; nucleotides not matched to a gene: 3. This CDR3 spans 15 amino acids. Germline V gene lookup returns CDR1 SGHTA and CDR2 FQGTGA. CDR3 loop: CASSKTGTNTGELFF. CDR3 sequence (DNA): TGTGCCAGCAGCAAGACAGGGACGAACACCGGGGAGCTGTTTTTT. Variable domain in full (rest from reference TRBV7-3 and TRBJ2-2): GAGVSQTPSNKVTEKGKYVELRCDPISGHTALYWYRQSLGQGPEFLIYFQGTGAADDSGLPNDRFFAVRPEGSVSTLKIQRTERGDSAVYLCASSKTGTNTGELFFGEGSRLTVL.

The V gene is TRBV7-8, the J gene TRBJ1-1; tentative D call: TRBD1 (6 bases). CDR1 and CDR2 from the germline V gene are SGHVS and FQNEAQ. Deletions cut 2 bases from V and 5 bases from J, with 12 bases between. The CDR3 is 14 residues long. The CDR3 sequence: CASSLRQGITEAFF. CDR3 bases: TGTGCCAGCAGCTTAAGGCAGGGGATTACTGAAGCTTTCTTT.

The rearrangement uses TRBV30 and TRBJ1-4; D perhaps matches TRBD1 (5 bases). The germline gives CDR1 GTSNPN, CDR2 SVGIG (reference sequence). CDR3 length: 14 amino acids. Between the trimmed V and J ends, which lost 8 bases and 7 bases, there was a span of 20 bases. The CDR3 here is CALSGPGGGEKLFF. CDR3 DNA: TGTGCCCTTTCCGGGCCGGGGGGAGGTGAAAAACTGTTTTTT. Drawing the rest from reference TRBV30 and TRBJ1-4, the complete variable domain is SQTIHQWPATLVQPVGSPLSLECTVEGTSNPNLYWYRQAAGRGLQLLFYSVGIGQISSEVPQNLSASRPQDRQFILSSKKLLLSDSGFYLCALSGPGGGEKLFFGSGTQLSVL.

The CDR3 coding sequence is TGTGCCAGCAGCGCCCTTTACCGTAGCAGCTGGGAGGCAGATACGCAGTATTTT. This codes for CASSALYRSSWEADTQYF. The chain links TRBV7-8 to TRBJ2-3; TRBD2 is a possible D gene (6 bases). This CDR3 comprises 18 residues. Germline V gene data show CDR1 as SGHVS and CDR2 as FQNEAQ. V shed 5 bases and J shed 4 bases, with 25 bases lying between them.

The CDR3 protein is CASSGQGDSYNEQFF. DNA of the CDR3: TGTGCCAGCAGTGGACAGGGGGATTCCTACAATGAGCAGTTCTTC. This chain links TRBV9 with TRBJ2-1, with TRBD1 matching 10 bases. V lost 5 bases and J lost 1; bases outside the gene matches: 3. Germline CDR1 is SGDLS and CDR2 is YYNGEE. The CDR3 has 15 residues.